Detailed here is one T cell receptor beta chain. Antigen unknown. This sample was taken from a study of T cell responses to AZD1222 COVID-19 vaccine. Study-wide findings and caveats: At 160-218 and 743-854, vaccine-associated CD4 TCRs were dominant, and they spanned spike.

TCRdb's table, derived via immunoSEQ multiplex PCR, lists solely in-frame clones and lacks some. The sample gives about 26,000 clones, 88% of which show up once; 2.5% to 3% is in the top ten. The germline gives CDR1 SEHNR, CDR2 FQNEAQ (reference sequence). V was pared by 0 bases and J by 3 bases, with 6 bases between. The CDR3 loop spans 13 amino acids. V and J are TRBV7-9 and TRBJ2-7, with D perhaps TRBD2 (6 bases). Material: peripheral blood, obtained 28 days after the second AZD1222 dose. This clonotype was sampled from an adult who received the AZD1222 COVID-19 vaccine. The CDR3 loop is CASSLAGGYEQYF. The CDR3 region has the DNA TGTGCCAGCAGCTTAGCGGGGGGCTACGAGCAGTACTTC.